These T cell receptor beta chains were read from a single sample in a study of CD8 T cells in Susac syndrome. TCRdb re-called the immunoSEQ multiplex PCR reads through MiXCR, storing one row per CDR3 protein. The table records about 290,000 distinct CDR3 sequences, around 91% of them present only once. Sequencing was carried out using CD8+ T cells from PBMCs. The receptors were sampled from a human donor with multiple sclerosis. The CDR3 runs from the conserved cysteine through the conserved F or W. Size is omitted from some rows. Given values are once, few, many or a class for expanded clones.

TRBJ1-2	TRBV28	.	CASSPYEGGNYGYTF
TRBJ2-7	TRBV4-3	.	CASSQGYLAPIYEQYF
TRBJ2-1	TRBV6-2/TRBV6-3	.	CASSETHNEQFF
TRBJ2-3	TRBV18	.	CASSPGTRSPDTQYF
TRBJ2-7	TRBV27	.	CASRRQGAVPYEQYF
TRBJ2-1	TRBV28	.	CASSQQGESRSSVGF
TRBJ2-5	TRBV27	once	CASSLIGDEETQYF
TRBJ2-1	TRBV29-1	.	CSVGSADSYNEQFF
TRBJ2-1	TRBV7-3	.	CASSSGALGNEQFF
TRBJ1-1	TRBV28	.	CASSLLGAYDTEAFF
TRBJ2-1	TRBV7-9	.	CASSSRAQTSLRPYNEQFF
TRBJ1-1	TRBV30	.	CALRDRGDTEAFF
TRBJ2-3	TRBV27	.	CASSAGVTGATDTQYF
TRBJ2-7	TRBV20-1	.	CSALVLGKGYF
TRBJ1-4	TRBV4-1	once	CASSQDLEKLFF
TRBJ2-3	TRBV5-1	.	CASSPTRGESVDTQYF
TRBJ1-6	TRBV2	.	CASSRTGSSYNSPLHF
TRBJ2-5	TRBV27	.	CASSLSPSAETQYF